A selection of T cell receptor beta chains follows, all from one sample in a study of shared clonotypes between healthy human individuals. Sequenced by immunoSEQ multiplex PCR; TCRdb stores in-frame clones only, minus some. The repertoire has about 2,500,000 clones, around nine tenths of them found once; the top ten carry more than 0.12%. Sequenced material: naive CD4+ T cells sorted from blood. The receptors were sampled from a man between 18 and 35 years old in good health. CDR3s include the opening cysteine and the closing phenylalanine or tryptophan. D genes are given only for firm matches. Clone size is shown for a subset of rows, as once, few, many or a class of expanded clone.

-	TRBV7-2	TRBJ1-1	TRBD1	CASSLPGTGGRAFF	TGTGCCAGCAGCTTACCCGGGACAGGGGGTCGGGCTTTCTTT
-	TRBV16	TRBJ1-2	-	CASSQSYVTFGYTFGSGTRLTVF	-
-	TRBV5-8	TRBJ2-7	-	CASSFMGYRQEPYEQYF	TGTGCCAGCAGCTTCATGGGGTACCGACAGGAACCATACGAGCAGTACTTC
-	TRBV9	TRBJ2-6	-	CASSPHSQSGVPGANVLTF	TGTGCCAGCAGCCCCCATTCGCAATCTGGGGTCCCTGGGGCCAACGTCCTGACTTTC
-	TRBV9	TRBJ2-6	-	CASSETGTGANVLTF	TGTGCCAGCAGCGAAACAGGGACTGGGGCCAACGTCCTGACTTTC
-	TRBV6-5	TRBJ1-1	-	CASSAAGATEAFF	TGTGCCAGCAGTGCCGCAGGGGCCACTGAAGCTTTCTTT
once	TRBV7-2	TRBJ2-7	TRBD1	CASSRRTGNFHYEQYF	TGTGCCAGCAGCCGAAGGACAGGCAATTTCCACTACGAGCAGTACTTC
-	TRBV5-8	TRBJ2-5	-	CASSLETFQETQYF	TGTGCCAGCAGCTTGGAAACCTTTCAAGAGACCCAGTACTTC
-	TRBV28	TRBJ1-1	TRBD1	CASSATGVGMNTEAFF	TGTGCCAGCAGTGCGACAGGGGTAGGGATGAACACTGAAGCTTTCTTT
-	TRBV5-1	TRBJ2-1	-	CASSPGPTLPIQFF	TGCGCCAGCAGCCCTGGCCCCACTTTACCCATCCAGTTCTTC
-	TRBV14	TRBJ1-1	TRBD1	CASRRTGVTEAFF	TGTGCCAGCAGGAGAACAGGGGTAACTGAAGCTTTCTTT